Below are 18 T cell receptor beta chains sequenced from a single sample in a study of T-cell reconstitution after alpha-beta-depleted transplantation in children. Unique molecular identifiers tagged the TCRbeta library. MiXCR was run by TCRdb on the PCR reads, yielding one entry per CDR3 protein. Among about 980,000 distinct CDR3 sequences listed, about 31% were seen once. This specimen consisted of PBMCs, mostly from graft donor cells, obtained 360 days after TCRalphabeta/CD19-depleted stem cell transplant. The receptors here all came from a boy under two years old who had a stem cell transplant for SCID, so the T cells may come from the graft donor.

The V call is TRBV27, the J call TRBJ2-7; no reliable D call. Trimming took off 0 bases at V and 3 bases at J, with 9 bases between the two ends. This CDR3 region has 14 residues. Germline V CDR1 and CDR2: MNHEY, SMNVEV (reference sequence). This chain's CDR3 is CASSLSGVDYEQYF. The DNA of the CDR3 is TGTGCCAGCAGTTTATCCGGCGTGGACTACGAGCAGTACTTC.

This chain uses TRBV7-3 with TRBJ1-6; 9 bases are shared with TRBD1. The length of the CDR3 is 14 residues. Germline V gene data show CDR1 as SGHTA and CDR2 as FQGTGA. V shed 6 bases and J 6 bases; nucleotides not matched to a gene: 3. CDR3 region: CASSSTGGNSPLHF. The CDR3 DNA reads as TGTGCCAGCAGTTCGACAGGGGGTAATTCACCCCTCCACTTT.

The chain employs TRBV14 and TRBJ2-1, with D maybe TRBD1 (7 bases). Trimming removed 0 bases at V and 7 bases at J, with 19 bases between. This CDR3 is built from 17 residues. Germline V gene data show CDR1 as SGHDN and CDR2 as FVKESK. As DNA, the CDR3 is TGTGCCAGCAGCCAAGATGAGTGGAGGGGGCCGGGTAATGAGCAGTTCTTC. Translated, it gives CASSQDEWRGPGNEQFF.

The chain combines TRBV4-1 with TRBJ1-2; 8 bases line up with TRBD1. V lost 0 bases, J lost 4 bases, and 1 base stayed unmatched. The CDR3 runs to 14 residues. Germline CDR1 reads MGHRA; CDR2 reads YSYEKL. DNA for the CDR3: TGCGCCAGCAGCCAAGACGACAGGGGCTATGGCTACACCTTC. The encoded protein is CASSQDDRGYGYTF.

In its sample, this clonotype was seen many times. CDR3 in DNA: TGTGCCAGCAGTTTGGGTAGCGGGGGGATCGCAGATACGCAGTATTTT. Protein sequence: CASSLGSGGIADTQYF. V gene TRBV12-3 or TRBV12-4 combines with J gene TRBJ2-3, with 10 bases identical to TRBD2. The CDR3 is made up of 16 amino acids. V was clipped by 3 bases and J by 4 bases; unmatched bases: 7.

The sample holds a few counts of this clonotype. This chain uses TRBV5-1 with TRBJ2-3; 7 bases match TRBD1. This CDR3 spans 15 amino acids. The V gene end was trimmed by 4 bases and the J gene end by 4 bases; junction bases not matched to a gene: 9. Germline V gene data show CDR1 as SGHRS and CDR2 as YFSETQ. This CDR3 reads CASSANRGVPDTQYF. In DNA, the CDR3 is TGCGCCAGCAGCGCGAACAGGGGTGTCCCAGATACGCAGTATTTT.

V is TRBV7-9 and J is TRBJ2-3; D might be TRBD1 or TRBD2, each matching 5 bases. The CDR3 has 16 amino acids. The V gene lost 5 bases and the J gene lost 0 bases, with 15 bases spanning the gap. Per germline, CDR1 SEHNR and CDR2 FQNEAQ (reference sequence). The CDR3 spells CASSPHPGLSTDTQYF. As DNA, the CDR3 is TGTGCCAGCAGCCCCCATCCGGGGCTGAGCACAGATACGCAGTATTTT. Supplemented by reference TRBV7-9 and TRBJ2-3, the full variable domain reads DTGVSQNPRHKITKRGQNVTFRCDPISEHNRLYWYRQTLGQGPEFLTYFQNEAQLEKSRLLSDRFSAERPKGSFSTLEIQRTEQGDSAMYLCASSPHPGLSTDTQYFGPGTRLTVL.

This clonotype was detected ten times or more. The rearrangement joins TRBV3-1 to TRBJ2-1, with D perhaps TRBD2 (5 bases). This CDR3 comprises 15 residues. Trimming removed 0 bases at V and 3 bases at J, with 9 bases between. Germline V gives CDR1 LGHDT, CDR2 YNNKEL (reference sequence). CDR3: CASSQDNGVYNEQFF. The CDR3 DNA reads TGTGCCAGCAGCCAAGATAACGGGGTCTACAATGAGCAGTTCTTC.

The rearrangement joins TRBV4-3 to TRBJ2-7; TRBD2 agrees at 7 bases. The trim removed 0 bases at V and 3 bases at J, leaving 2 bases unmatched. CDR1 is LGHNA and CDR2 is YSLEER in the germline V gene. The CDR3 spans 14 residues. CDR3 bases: TGCGCCAGCAGCCAAGACTGGACTAGCTACGAGCAGTACTTC. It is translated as CASSQDWTSYEQYF.

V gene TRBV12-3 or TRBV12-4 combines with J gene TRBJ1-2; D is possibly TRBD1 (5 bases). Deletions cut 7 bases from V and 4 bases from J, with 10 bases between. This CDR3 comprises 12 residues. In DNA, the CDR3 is TGTGCCAGCACCCAGGGATTCTATGGCTACACCTTC. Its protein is CASTQGFYGYTF.

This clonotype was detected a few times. CDR3 nucleotides: TGTGCCATCAGTGAGCCGAGCAATGAGCAGTTCTTC. Its translation: CAISEPSNEQFF. The rearrangement uses TRBV10-3 and TRBJ2-1; unclear D gene. Trimming pared 2 bases from V and 6 bases from J, leaving 5 bases between. CDR3 size: 12 residues. In germline, CDR1 is ENHRY, CDR2 SYGVKD.

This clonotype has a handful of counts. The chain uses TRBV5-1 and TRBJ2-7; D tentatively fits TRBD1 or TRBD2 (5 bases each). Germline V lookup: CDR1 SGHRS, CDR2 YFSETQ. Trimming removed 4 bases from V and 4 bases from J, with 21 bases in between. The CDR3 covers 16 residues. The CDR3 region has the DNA TGCGCCAGCAGCCAAACTGGGACCTCCCCTCTATACGAGCAGTACTTC. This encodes CASSQTGTSPLYEQYF.

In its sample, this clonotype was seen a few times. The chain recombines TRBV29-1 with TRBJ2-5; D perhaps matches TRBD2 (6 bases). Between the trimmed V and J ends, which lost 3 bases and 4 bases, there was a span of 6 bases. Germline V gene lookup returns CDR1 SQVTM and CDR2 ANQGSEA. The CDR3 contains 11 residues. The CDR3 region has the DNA TGCAGCGTTGACGGGGGAGAGACCCAGTACTTC. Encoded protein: CSVDGGETQYF.

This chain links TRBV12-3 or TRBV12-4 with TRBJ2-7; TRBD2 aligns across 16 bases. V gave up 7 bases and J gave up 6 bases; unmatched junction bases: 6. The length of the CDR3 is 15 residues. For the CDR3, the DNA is TGTGCCAGCAAGGGGACTAGCGGGGGGGCCGGCGAGCAGTACTTC. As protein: CASKGTSGGAGEQYF.

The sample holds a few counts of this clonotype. The CDR3 loop is CASSLTGQGYRSPLHF. The CDR3 bases are TGTGCCAGCAGCTTAACGGGCCAGGGGTATCGTTCACCCCTCCACTTT. The V call is TRBV7-3, the J call TRBJ1-6; weak D call: TRBD1 (6 bases). Trimming stripped 0 bases from V and 9 bases from J, with 15 bases between. Germline CDR1 and CDR2: SGHTA and FQGTGA. There are 16 residues in the CDR3.

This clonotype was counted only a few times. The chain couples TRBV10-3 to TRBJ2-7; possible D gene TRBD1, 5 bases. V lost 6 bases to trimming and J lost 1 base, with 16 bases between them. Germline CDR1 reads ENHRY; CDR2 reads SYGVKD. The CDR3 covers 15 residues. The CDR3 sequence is CAIRPQNRLSYEQYF. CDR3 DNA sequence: TGTGCCATCAGACCGCAAAACAGGCTGTCCTACGAGCAGTACTTC.

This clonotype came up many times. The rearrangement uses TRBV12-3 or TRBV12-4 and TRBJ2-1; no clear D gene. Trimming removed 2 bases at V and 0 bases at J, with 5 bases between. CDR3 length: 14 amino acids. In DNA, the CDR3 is TGTGCCAGCAGTTTACAGAACTCCTACAATGAGCAGTTCTTC. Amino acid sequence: CASSLQNSYNEQFF.

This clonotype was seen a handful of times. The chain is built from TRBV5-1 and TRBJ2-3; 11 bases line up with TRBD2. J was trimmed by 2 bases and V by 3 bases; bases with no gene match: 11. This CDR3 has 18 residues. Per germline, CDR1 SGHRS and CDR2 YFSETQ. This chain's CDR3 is CASSSTGRTSGYTDTQYF. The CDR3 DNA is TGCGCCAGCAGCTCAACCGGCCGGACTAGCGGGTACACAGATACGCAGTATTTT.